This TCR beta chain was recorded in a study of OX40 agonist ivuxolimab in advanced cancers. About the research overall: Prior anti-PD-1, anti-PD-L1 or anti-CTLA-4 therapy did not bar entry, and more than 35% had some.

Measured with immunoSEQ multiplex PCR; TCRdb has only the in-frame clones, and not every one. The sample shows around 90,000 clones, approximately 90% of them seen only once. Systemic immunosuppression or autoimmune disease history was grounds to exclude patients. The V and J ends lost 5 bases and 5 bases, in that order; junction bases with no gene match: 4. The CDR3 is 14 amino acids. From germline, CDR1 is SGHTA and CDR2 FQGNSA. The clonotype comes from an adult with an advanced solid tumor such as melanoma, head and neck, liver or kidney cancer. The source material was CD4+ or CD8+ T cells sorted from blood, sampled in a trial of the OX40 agonist ivuxolimab. The chain is built from TRBV7-2 and TRBJ2-2, with 8 bases matching TRBD2. Here the CDR3 reads CASSGREGTGELFF. DNA for the CDR3: TGTGCCAGCAGCGGCCGGGAGGGGACCGGGGAGCTGTTTTTT.